What follows is one T cell receptor (beta chain) and its context. No antigen is known for it. No much larger clonotype is one base removed from it; base qualities were not supplied. TCR CDR3 regions were amplified from genomic DNA by multiplex PCR using the deep immunoSEQ assay. Extracted genomic DNA from each cell subset was distributed evenly across all wells of several immunoSEQ 96-well plates, and each plate was treated as a replicate. For sorted subsets, roughly 190 ng of genomic DNA, equivalent to 25,000 to 35,000 T cell genomes, went into each replicate PCR. Purified libraries were measured with a Qubit 3.0 fluorometer, size-checked on a Bioanalyzer 2100, and measured again with the KAPA Library Quantification kit. Every immunoSEQ 96-well plate was sequenced on a separate single-read 150-cycle Illumina NextSeq 550 flow cell. Regarding the original processing steps: The immunoSEQ output contained only junctional sequences without quality scores, so filtering could not match that applied to full-length reads. Sequences were annotated with PyIR, a Python wrapper for IgBLAST v1.9, and V/J genes and CDR3 were assigned using IMGT germline references. Reads were removed for weak V/J assignments (E-value above 1e-6), missing CDR3, stop codons, out-of-frame junctions, or ambiguous translated residues. V3J clonotypes were defined as sequences sharing the same inferred V gene, J gene, and CDR3 amino acid sequence. Percentage overlap between repertoires was computed as shared unique clonotypes divided by the size of the smaller repertoire. Repertoire richness was assessed with RTK rarefaction, the Chao1 estimator, and Recon v2.1 estimates of unobserved clonotypes. Generation probabilities were computed with OLGA for all TCRbeta clonotypes obtained by the gDNA method from a few donors. Not all clones reach the TCRdb copy of this immuneACCESS table, which keeps in-frame sequences only. Checked studies attribute under half of the gap to unresolved V genes and leave the rest unexplained. V and J calls and clone size are copied from that table; D and trimming were computed from the DNA. This sample comprises roughly 2.4 million clones, around 95% of them detected only once. The top ten clonotypes cover more than 0.1% of the sample.

The sample comes from a study of shared clonotypes between healthy human individuals (dated by TCRdb to between 2020 and 2021). Context from the whole study: A couple of women and three men aged 18 to 49 years were included in the cohort. To increase sequencing depth and limit assay-specific biases, TCR repertoire library preparation and sequencing were carried out by different laboratories using diverse techniques. Between about 0.94 and 8.9 billion PBMCs per donor were obtained by leukapheresis. Blood TCR repertoires of five healthy adults were deeply sequenced to estimate repertoire size and the extent of clonotype sharing between individuals. Per donor, three plates each were used for CD4 naive and CD4 memory, two for CD8 naive, and one for CD8 memory.

General study outcomes and caveats: Rarefaction of sorted-subset datasets indicated incomplete sequencing despite the large sequencing depth. Naive subsets generally had larger estimated clonotype richness than memory subsets did. Because the study included a small number of donors, the genetic and exposure-history diversity represented was limited. Sampling was limited to blood, and TCR repertoires in tissue likely differ from TCR repertoires in blood. Pairwise subsampling indicated that sequencing depth was expected to affect the degree of clonotype sharing among donors. Compared with non-shared clonotypes, clonotypes shared by all four sorted-subset donors had higher generation probabilities. Sharing across four donors was observed for about 5% of naive CD4, 3.5% of naive CD8, 2% to 2.5% of memory CD4, and around 0.4% of memory CD8 clonotypes.

The germline V gene (reference sequence) supplies CDR1 SGHNT and CDR2 YYREEE. CDR3 length: 14 amino acids, cysteine to phenylalanine. The sequence is cut down to CDR3 DNA, 42 bases in frame from base 1. V loses 4 bases at its end and J loses 5 bases; junction bases beyond the gene matches: 8. Healthy HIV-negative adults with no recently reported acute infections or vaccinations were included as donors. Every donor was a Caucasian adult residing in Nashville, Tennessee, USA. CD4+ T cells were enriched through magnetic negative selection, after which naive cells were positively selected on CD45RA and the remaining negative fraction served as the memory subset. Blood was collected by leukapheresis, and PBMCs were isolated by Ficoll-Histopaque density gradient centrifugation and then cryopreserved in liquid nitrogen vapor phase. Analytical flow cytometry was used to check the purity and quantity of every magnetically sorted T cell population. From each sorted fraction, genomic DNA was isolated and quantified by UV absorbance on a Nanodrop 2000c.

This TCR was recovered from a man in his late teens or twenties in good health. The rearranged segments are TRBV5-4 and TRBJ1-1; 7 junctional bases match TRBD1. The sample comprised naive CD4+ T cells sorted from blood. The cell subset or site label corresponds to: CD45RA+ positively selected. CDR3 loop: CASSRQGSSTEAFF. The nucleotide sequence reads TGTGCCAGCAGCCGACAGGGATCGTCGACTGAAGCTTTCTTT.